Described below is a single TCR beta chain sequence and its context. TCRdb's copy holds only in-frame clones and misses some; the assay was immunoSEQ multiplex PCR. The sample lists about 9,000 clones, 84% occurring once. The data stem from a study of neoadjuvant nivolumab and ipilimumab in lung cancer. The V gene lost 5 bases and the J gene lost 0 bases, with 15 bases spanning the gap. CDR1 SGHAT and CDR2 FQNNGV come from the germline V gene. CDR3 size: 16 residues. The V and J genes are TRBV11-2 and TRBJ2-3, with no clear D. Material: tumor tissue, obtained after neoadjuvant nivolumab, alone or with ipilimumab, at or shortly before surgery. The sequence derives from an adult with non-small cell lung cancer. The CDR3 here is CASSRGKETSTDTQYF. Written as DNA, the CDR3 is TGTGCCAGCAGCCGAGGAAAAGAAACTAGCACAGATACGCAGTATTTT.